A single sample gave rise to the 27 T cell receptor beta chains below, sequenced in a study of blood T cells in healthy people across ages. A J-beta primer mix and a sample-barcoded 5' primer were used in a second PCR of roughly 6 to 11 cycles. In TCRdb, the 5' RACE reads were re-called with MiXCR into one record per CDR3 protein. The table records 600,000 or so distinct CDR3 sequences, around 31% of them present only once. The source material was blood. All receptors derive from a woman aged 80 or older in good health.

This clonotype was found many times. The rearrangement links TRBV20-1 to TRBJ2-3; 7 bases are shared with TRBD1. The CDR3 has 15 amino acids. V was clipped by 6 bases and J by 2 bases; unmatched bases: 11. Germline CDR1 is DFQATT and CDR2 is SNEGSKA (reference sequence). The CDR3 here is CSATPGQSYTDTQYF. The CDR3 DNA reads as TGCAGTGCGACCCCGGGACAGAGTTACACAGATACGCAGTATTTT.

The sample holds a few counts of this clonotype. The final CDR3 position lacks the conserved phenylalanine or tryptophan, pointing to a likely read error. The chain joins TRBV5-1 to TRBJ1-3, with D perhaps TRBD1 (5 bases). The germline gives CDR1 SGHRS, CDR2 YFSETQ. The V end lost 1 base, the J end lost 3 bases, and 14 bases lay between the germline ends. This CDR3 has 16 amino acids. The CDR3 coding sequence is TGCGCCAGCAGCTTGATGGGGGATGCGCTTGGAAACACCATATATTTG. Protein: CASSLMGDALGNTIYL.

This clonotype was seen ten or more times. The chain joins TRBV9 to TRBJ2-1, with D maybe TRBD2 (6 bases). The CDR3 consists of 15 residues. Per the germline V gene, CDR1 is SGDLS and CDR2 is YYNGEE. Trimming removed 4 bases at V and 3 bases at J, with 14 bases between. The CDR3 DNA is TGTGCCAGCAGCTTCCGGGACTCACTCTACAATGAGCAGTTCTTC. This sequence encodes CASSFRDSLYNEQFF.

This clonotype was seen at least ten times. The gene calls are TRBV9 and TRBJ2-1; D unresolved. CDR3 size: 12 residues. The V and J ends lost 2 bases and 8 bases respectively, with 8 bases between them. Germline V CDR1 and CDR2: SGDLS, YYNGEE. The CDR3 nucleotides are TGTGCCAGCAGCGTCCGCCTGGATGAGCAGTTCTTC. It encodes CASSVRLDEQFF.

This sequence joins TRBV7-2 and TRBJ1-5; no definite D call. Germline CDR1 is SGHTA and CDR2 is FQGNSA. V was pared by 4 bases and J by 6 bases, with 7 bases between. CDR3 size: 12 residues. The CDR3 region is CASSSDTQPQHF. The CDR3 DNA follows: TGTGCCAGCAGCTCTGACACTCAGCCCCAGCATTTT.

At least ten counts were recorded for this clonotype. V and J are TRBV19 and TRBJ2-3, with D perhaps assigned TRBD1 or TRBD2 (5 bases each). The germline gives CDR1 LNHDA, CDR2 SQIVND (reference sequence). CDR3 size: 14 residues. V shed 1 base and J shed 10 bases, with 15 bases lying between them. For the CDR3, the DNA is TGTGCCAGTAGTATAGCAGGGTCGGGGCTAGCGCAGTATTTT. Translation gives CASSIAGSGLAQYF.

As regards this clonotype: One base away lies a much larger clone, so this may be a sequencing read error. The chain joins TRBV4-1 to TRBJ2-5; 12 nucleotides align to TRBD1. The CDR3 sequence is 18 residues long. Germline values: CDR1 MGHRA, CDR2 YSYEKL. With 4 bases clipped from V and 1 base from J, the junction kept 10 bases outside the gene matches. The CDR3, as DNA: TGCGCCAGCAGCCCACGTCTCCGGGACAGGGGGCTCCAAGAGACCCAGTACTTC. Encoded protein: CASSPRLRDRGLQETQYF.

With regard to this clonotype: Given a much more abundant clone one base away, this may be a read error. V and J are TRBV29-1 and TRBJ2-3; D is unresolved. CDR3 length: 12 amino acids. From germline, CDR1 is SQVTM and CDR2 ANQGSEA. The CDR3 is CGVVFLGDTQYF. The CDR3 bases are TGCGGCGTTGTCTTCCTGGGAGATACGCAGTATTTT.

The rearrangement uses TRBV6-5 and TRBJ1-5; 7 bases are shared with TRBD1. The ends lost 5 bases at V and 9 bases at J; junction bases unmatched: 13. The CDR3 has 15 residues. The germline V gene encodes CDR1 MNHEY and CDR2 SVGAGI. The CDR3 nucleotides read TGTGCCAGCAGTCCGAGACAGGGCACTAGTCGGCCCCAGCATTTT. It is translated as CASSPRQGTSRPQHF.

This clonotype has only a few counts. This chain connects TRBV6-2 or TRBV6-3 to TRBJ2-7, with D perhaps TRBD1 (5 bases). Germline-derived CDR1 and CDR2 are MNHEY and SVGEGT. The CDR3 runs 15 residues. The germline V and J ends were trimmed by 6 bases and 3 bases, with 18 bases remaining between them. This CDR3 is CASSPARVSRYEQYF. The CDR3 DNA is TGTGCCAGCAGCCCCGCCAGGGTCTCGCGCTACGAGCAGTACTTC.

This clonotype was seen only once. One end of the junction varies from germline; a read error may be responsible. The chain has TRBV5-1 and TRBJ2-6; possible D gene TRBD1, 5 bases. Per germline, CDR1 SGHRS and CDR2 YFSETQ. This CDR3 region has 16 residues. CDR3 bases: TGCGCCAGCAGCGGAGATAGTCCCTCTGGGGCCAACGTCCGGACTTTC. This translates into CASSGDSPSGANVRTF.

This clonotype has more than one count but fewer than ten. The chain uses TRBV7-2 and TRBJ2-2, with D possibly matching TRBD2 (7 bases). V was pared by 8 bases and J by 4 bases, with 14 bases between. The CDR3 has 14 residues. Germline CDR1 and CDR2: SGHTA and FQGNSA. This CDR3 reads CASAPGGGTGELFF. CDR3 bases: TGTGCCAGCGCACCGGGGGGCGGCACCGGGGAGCTGTTTTTT.

This clonotype was seen a few times. This chain joins TRBV19 and TRBJ1-6, with a possible D match to TRBD1 (6 bases). The ends were cut back, 5 bases at V and 6 bases at J, with 14 bases in the middle. The V gene's germline CDR1 is LNHDA and CDR2 SQIVND (reference sequence). This CDR3 is built from 15 residues. The CDR3 loop is CASSRDRIFNSPLHF. The CDR3 DNA is TGTGCCAGTAGTCGCGACAGGATATTTAATTCACCCCTCCACTTT.

This clonotype was observed many times. The chain has TRBV9 and TRBJ2-2, with no clear D. The CDR3 totals 14 residues. CDR1 and CDR2 from the germline V gene are SGDLS and YYNGEE. Trimming stripped 4 bases from V and 5 bases from J, with 12 bases between. CDR3 sequence: CASSPPSGTGELFF. CDR3 DNA sequence: TGTGCCAGCAGCCCCCCCTCCGGGACCGGGGAGCTGTTTTTT.

The chain carries TRBV5-1 and TRBJ2-1, with a weak D call TRBD1 (5 bases). Germline V gene lookup returns CDR1 SGHRS and CDR2 YFSETQ. This CDR3 is 14 amino acids long. V was trimmed by 2 bases and J by 8 bases, leaving 14 bases between them. The CDR3 coding sequence is TGCGCCAGCAGCTTAATGCAGGGTAACTATGAGCAGTTCTTC. Encoded protein: CASSLMQGNYEQFF.

The chain joins TRBV4-2 to TRBJ2-1; 9 positions match TRBD2. Germline CDR1 LGHNA, CDR2 YNFKEQ. V dropped 0 bases and J dropped 6; count of bases not matched to a gene: 6. The CDR3 contains 16 residues. CDR3 nucleotide sequence: TGTGCCAGCAGCCAAGATTCCGGGCGGGGGGGCAATGAGCAGTTCTTC. Its protein product is CASSQDSGRGGNEQFF.

Worth noting for this clonotype: With a much larger clone just one base away, this may be a read error. This chain links TRBV6-2 or TRBV6-3 with TRBJ2-7; the match to TRBD2 covers 16 bases. The CDR3 runs 17 residues. In germline, CDR1 is MNHEY, CDR2 SVGEGT. The trim removed 6 bases at V and 7 bases at J, leaving 12 bases unmatched. For the CDR3, the DNA is TGTGCCAGCAGAGGGGGACTAGCGGGGGGGCCTGGCAATGAGCAGTACTTC. It codes for CASRGGLAGGPGNEQYF.

Ten or more counts support this clonotype. J is TRBJ2-5 and V is TRBV5-4; TRBD1 is a possible D gene (5 bases). Trimming removed 0 bases from V and 2 bases from J, with 8 bases in between. The CDR3 sequence is 14 residues long. Germline loops: CDR1 SGHNT, CDR2 YYREEE (reference sequence). The DNA for the CDR3 is TGTGCCAGCAGCTTGGCGCAGGGACAAGAGACCCAGTACTTC. Encoded protein: CASSLAQGQETQYF. Drawing the rest from reference TRBV5-4 and TRBJ2-5, the complete variable domain is ETGVTQSPTHLIKTRGQQVTLRCSSQSGHNTVSWYQQALGQGPQFIFQYYREEENGRGNFPPRFSGLQFPNYSSELNVNALELDDSALYLCASSLAQGQETQYFGPGTRLLVL.

Worth noting for this clonotype: This may stem from a read error, because a much larger clone lies one nucleotide away. V usage is TRBV11-2 and J usage is TRBJ2-7; 9 bases agree with TRBD1. V lost 0 bases, J lost 11 bases, and 11 bases stayed unmatched. From germline, CDR1 is SGHAT and CDR2 FQNNGV. The CDR3 is 15 amino acids. CDR3 residues: CASSLDSGTGSKEYF. Written as DNA, the CDR3 is TGTGCCAGCAGCTTAGATTCCGGGACAGGGTCTAAGGAGTACTTC.

V is TRBV29-1 and J is TRBJ2-1, with 7 bases that match TRBD2. This CDR3 is 14 amino acids long. With 6 bases clipped from V and 0 bases from J, the junction kept 5 bases outside the gene matches. Germline V gene sequence: CDR1 SQVTM, CDR2 ANQGSEA. CDR3 region: CSVDGGSSYNEQFF. The CDR3 coding sequence is TGCAGCGTCGACGGGGGGTCCTCCTACAATGAGCAGTTCTTC.

Details on this clonotype: This may be a read error, as it is one base from a much larger clone. The chain links TRBV9 to TRBJ2-3, with 8 positions matching TRBD1. The V and J ends lost 0 bases and 2 bases, in that order; junction bases with no gene match: 8. This CDR3 has 17 residues. Per the germline V gene, CDR1 is SGDLS and CDR2 is YYNGEE. The CDR3 loop reads CASSVAHGTGVTDTQYF. The CDR3 nucleotides read TGTGCCAGCAGCGTAGCCCACGGGACAGGAGTCACAGATACGCAGTATTTT.

This clonotype was detected ten times or more. As DNA, the CDR3 is TGTGCCAGCAGCCCCCTTCCTTTGGGGATATCACCCCTCCACTTT. It yields the protein CASSPLPLGISPLHF. The chain couples TRBV28 to TRBJ1-6; D call uncertain. V lost 6 bases, J lost 10 bases, and 19 bases lay in between. The germline CDR1 and CDR2 sequences are MDHEN and SYDVKM. The CDR3 extends over 15 amino acids. Full variable domain (outside the CDR3, taken from reference TRBV28 and TRBJ1-6): DVKVTQSSRYLVKRTGEKVFLECVQDMDHENMFWYRQDPGLGLRLIYFSYDVKMKEKGDIPEGYSVSREKKERFSLILESASTNQTSMYLCASSPLPLGISPLHFGNGTRLTVT.

This clonotype appeared many times. The rearrangement joins TRBV25-1 to TRBJ2-3; no firm D call. This CDR3 is 15 amino acids long. The germline V gene encodes CDR1 MGHDK and CDR2 SYGVNS. Trimming shortened V by 0 bases and J by 5 bases, and 12 bases separated the two germline ends. The CDR3, as DNA: TGTGCCAGCAGTGAATACGGCAGAGACCTAGATACGCAGTATTTT. This encodes CASSEYGRDLDTQYF.

This chain connects TRBV9 to TRBJ2-5; 7 bases align to TRBD1. The CDR3 totals 16 residues. V dropped 5 bases and J dropped 0; count of bases not matched to a gene: 10. Germline loops: CDR1 SGDLS, CDR2 YYNGEE. The CDR3 sequence is CASSPTQGFDQETQYF. The CDR3 coding sequence is TGTGCCAGCAGTCCTACACAGGGGTTCGACCAAGAGACCCAGTACTTC.

For this clonotype: This clone may be a read error of a much larger clone one base away. CDR3 bases: TGCAGTGCTAGGGACCGCGGGGGGTTATACAATGAGCGGTTCTTC. Translation: CSARDRGGLYNERFF. The chain links TRBV20-1 to TRBJ2-1; TRBD2 matches at 8 bases. Germline CDR1 is DFQATT and CDR2 is SNEGSKA (reference sequence). This CDR3 has 15 residues.

The table lists this clonotype with many counts. The chain combines TRBV5-1 with TRBJ2-3; the match to TRBD1 covers 7 bases. The CDR3 totals 14 residues. The germline V gene encodes CDR1 SGHRS and CDR2 YFSETQ. The junction had 4 bases not matched to a gene; V was cut back by 4 bases and J by 2 bases. The CDR3 DNA sequence: TGCGCCAGCAGCGTCGGGACAGCCACAGATACGCAGTATTTT. Translated: CASSVGTATDTQYF.

The chain joins TRBV9 to TRBJ1-6; no clear D gene. This CDR3 region has 15 residues. Germline-derived CDR1 and CDR2 are SGDLS and YYNGEE. Trimming stripped 0 bases from V and 7 bases from J, with 11 bases between. CDR3 sequence: CASSVEANQNSPLHF. DNA for the CDR3: TGTGCCAGCAGCGTAGAGGCAAACCAGAATTCACCCCTCCACTTT.